These 30 T cell receptor beta chains were all obtained from the same sample, sequenced in a study of blood T cells in healthy people across ages. Combining a sample-barcoded 5' primer with a J-beta primer mix, a second PCR ran for 7 to 11 cycles. A single record per CDR3 protein comes from TCRdb applying MiXCR to the 5' RACE reads. Of 800,000 to 1,000,000 distinct CDR3 sequences in the sample, 40% to 60% were seen once. Sequenced: blood. These TCRs come from a man aged 25-40 years in good health.

This chain uses TRBV3-1 with TRBJ2-4; a weak D match, TRBD1 (6 bases). Trimming removed 4 bases at V and 0 bases at J, with 10 bases between. Germline values: CDR1 LGHDT, CDR2 YNNKEL (reference sequence). The CDR3 has 15 amino acids. The CDR3 bases are TGTGCCAGCAGCCCGGACAGCGTAGCCAAAAACATTCAGTACTTC. Protein product: CASSPDSVAKNIQYF.

The chain joins TRBV20-1 to TRBJ2-4; D may be TRBD2 (5 bases). The DNA end lines up better with TRBJ2-7; the J call may be wrong. This CDR3 is 16 amino acids long. The V gene's germline CDR1 is DFQATT and CDR2 SNEGSKA (reference sequence). The CDR3 loop reads CSARALLVDGDDEQYF. For the CDR3, the DNA is TGCAGTGCTAGAGCCCTACTAGTTGATGGTGATGACGAGCAGTACTTC.

The CDR3 here is CASSQVLQSHQPQHF. The CDR3 DNA sequence: TGCGCCAGCAGCCAAGTTTTACAGAGCCATCAGCCCCAGCATTTT. The chain combines TRBV4-1 with TRBJ1-5; no firm D call. V was shortened by 1 base and J by 5 bases, with 12 bases between the two germline ends. CDR1 is MGHRA, CDR2 YSYEKL, per germline. The CDR3 consists of 15 residues.

The genes are TRBV7-9 and TRBJ1-4; 10 bases map to TRBD1. J lost 2 bases, V lost 5 bases, and 5 bases had no gene match. The CDR3 runs to 16 residues. CDR1 and CDR2 from the germline V gene are SEHNR and FQNEAQ (reference sequence). The CDR3 sequence is CASSRGTGVTNEKLFF. Written as DNA, the CDR3 is TGTGCCAGCAGCCGTGGGACAGGGGTGACTAATGAAAAACTGTTTTTT.

This sequence joins TRBV6-5 and TRBJ2-3; the D is unclear. The CDR3 is 14 amino acids. V lost 4 bases and J lost 0, with 8 bases in between. Germline V gene data show CDR1 as MNHEY and CDR2 as SVGAGI. CDR3 sequence: CASSSPDSTDTQYF. Written as DNA, the CDR3 is TGTGCCAGCAGTTCCCCCGACAGCACAGATACGCAGTATTTT.

V gene TRBV30 combines with J gene TRBJ2-3, with D maybe TRBD2 (5 bases). The CDR3 is 14 amino acids. Trimming shortened V by 6 bases and J by 2 bases, and 15 bases separated the two germline ends. From germline, CDR1 is GTSNPN and CDR2 SVGIG (reference sequence). The CDR3 bases are TGTGCCTGCGCACCTAGCAGATACACAGATACGCAGTATTTT. Residues: CACAPSRYTDTQYF.

This clonotype was found a few times. The V and J genes are TRBV4-1 and TRBJ1-4; D possibly corresponds to TRBD1 (6 bases). The V and J ends lost 2 bases and 0 bases respectively, with 7 bases between them. Per germline, CDR1 MGHRA and CDR2 YSYEKL. CDR3 length equals 15 residues. Here the CDR3 reads CASSQWTATNEKLFF. The CDR3, as DNA: TGCGCCAGCAGCCAATGGACAGCAACTAATGAAAAACTGTTTTTT.

This chain uses TRBV18 with TRBJ1-1; D unresolved. From germline, CDR1 is KGHSH and CDR2 LQKENI. The V end lost 3 bases, the J end lost 0 bases, and 23 bases lay between the germline ends. This CDR3 spans 19 amino acids. CDR3 amino acids: CASSPMTAEPGSMNTEAFF. The CDR3 coding sequence is TGTGCCAGCTCACCCATGACCGCGGAACCAGGATCCATGAACACTGAAGCTTTCTTT.

The chain recombines TRBV7-2 with TRBJ1-2; D unclear. Per germline, CDR1 SGHTA and CDR2 FQGNSA. With 0 bases removed from V and 8 bases from J, the gap between germline ends came to 16 bases. The CDR3 spans 15 residues. The CDR3 here is CASSLAEGRPGGYTF. CDR3 bases: TGTGCCAGCAGCTTAGCGGAGGGCCGCCCCGGGGGCTACACCTTC.

This clonotype has more than one count but fewer than ten. The rearrangement uses TRBV10-3 and TRBJ2-7; D unresolved. TRBJ2-5 explains the end of the DNA better; the J call may be wrong. Germline CDR1 reads ENHRY; CDR2 reads SYGVKD. CDR3 length equals 11 residues. CDR3 sequence reads: CAITDGETQYF. The CDR3 nucleotides are TGTGCCATCACCGACGGGGAGACCCAGTACTTC.

As DNA, the CDR3 is TGCGCCAGCAGCTTGGAACAGGGTGATGAGCAGTTCTTC. Translating gives CASSLEQGDEQFF. J is TRBJ2-1 and V is TRBV5-1; D is possibly TRBD1 (6 bases). The CDR3 extends over 13 amino acids. Per the germline V gene, CDR1 is SGHRS and CDR2 is YFSETQ. The ends were cut back, 0 bases at V and 8 bases at J, with 9 bases in the middle. The variable domain in full, completed from reference TRBV5-1 and TRBJ2-1, reads KAGVTQTPRYLIKTRGQQVTLSCSPISGHRSVSWYQQTPGQGLQFLFEYFSETQRNKGNFPGRFSGRQFSNSRSEMNVSTLELGDSALYLCASSLEQGDEQFFGPGTRLTVL.

This clonotype appeared a few times. The rearrangement joins TRBV20-1 to TRBJ2-7, with TRBD2 as a possible D gene (7 bases). This CDR3 spans 13 amino acids. The V gene lost 8 bases and the J gene lost 1 base, with 15 bases spanning the gap. The germline gives CDR1 DFQATT, CDR2 SNEGSKA (reference sequence). CDR3 loop: CSRGGARSYEQYF. CDR3 DNA sequence: TGCAGTCGTGGGGGGGCGCGGTCCTACGAGCAGTACTTC.

This clonotype was detected only once. V gene TRBV25-1 combines with J gene TRBJ1-2; TRBD1 is a possible D gene (5 bases). From germline, CDR1 is MGHDK and CDR2 SYGVNS. The ends were cut back, 3 bases at V and 4 bases at J, with 15 bases in the middle. This CDR3 is built from 15 residues. The CDR3: CASSDLDSTRYGYTF. The CDR3 DNA follows: TGTGCCAGCAGTGACCTCGACAGTACCCGCTATGGCTACACCTTC.

The V and J genes are TRBV2 and TRBJ2-7, with D possibly TRBD1 on 5 matching bases. Per the germline V gene, CDR1 is SNHLY and CDR2 is FYNNEI. V lost 7 bases to trimming and J lost 5 bases, with 15 bases between them. This CDR3 comprises 13 residues. The CDR3 DNA is TGTGCCAGCACCCAAGATCAGGGAAACGAGCAGTACTTC. This sequence encodes CASTQDQGNEQYF.

This rearrangement joins TRBV24-1 to TRBJ2-1; D remains ambiguous. CDR1 KGHDR and CDR2 SFDVKD come from the germline V gene. The CDR3 length is 12 residues. V was shortened by 4 bases and J by 4 bases, with 4 bases between the two germline ends. The CDR3 DNA reads as TGTGCCACCAGTGAAGGATACAATGAGCAGTTCTTC. Its protein product is CATSEGYNEQFF.

As to this clonotype: One end of the junction varies from germline; a read error may be responsible. V usage is TRBV5-5 and J usage is TRBJ2-7; D might be TRBD1 or TRBD2, each matching 5 bases. Germline CDR1 SGHKS, CDR2 YYEKEE (reference sequence). CDR3 length: 14 amino acids. This CDR3 is CANSSSWGTYEQYF. DNA of the CDR3: TGTGCCAACAGCAGTAGTTGGGGGACCTACGAGCAGTACTTC.

The CDR3 loop is CAISESRDEQYF. Here the CDR3 DNA reads TGTGCCATCAGTGAGTCCCGGGACGAGCAGTACTTC. V usage is TRBV10-3 and J usage is TRBJ2-7; unclear D gene. Germline values: CDR1 ENHRY, CDR2 SYGVKD. The V gene lost 0 bases and the J gene lost 5 bases, with 5 bases spanning the gap. The CDR3 contains 12 residues.

The chain joins TRBV20-1 to TRBJ2-1, with D perhaps being TRBD1 or TRBD2 (6 bases each). The germline V and J ends were trimmed by 3 bases and 5 bases, with 11 bases remaining between them. Germline V gene lookup returns CDR1 DFQATT and CDR2 SNEGSKA (reference sequence). The CDR3 runs to 13 residues. CDR3 loop: CSARPGADNEQFF. DNA for the CDR3: TGCAGTGCTAGGCCGGGGGCGGACAATGAGCAGTTCTTC.

The rearrangement joins TRBV4-3 to TRBJ2-7; no clear D gene. V shed 0 bases and J shed 3 bases, with 12 bases lying between them. The CDR3 loop spans 15 amino acids. Germline V gene lookup returns CDR1 LGHNA and CDR2 YSLEER. The CDR3 DNA reads TGCGCCAGCAGCCAAGATGCACAGATCCACTACGAGCAGTACTTC. Translating it yields CASSQDAQIHYEQYF.

This clonotype occurred a few times. The junction does not match germline at one end; this may be a read error. This chain uses TRBV7-2 with TRBJ2-4; no reliable D call. The length of the CDR3 is 13 residues. Germline CDR1 reads SGHTA; CDR2 reads FQGNSA. The CDR3 reads CASGLGSDTIQYF. Written as DNA, the CDR3 is TGTGCCAGCGGCTTAGGGTCAGATACCATTCAGTACTTC.

The chain combines TRBV20-1 with TRBJ1-6, with unresolved D. V lost 0 bases and J 5 bases, leaving 26 bases between the germline ends. The CDR3 consists of 20 residues. Per germline, CDR1 DFQATT and CDR2 SNEGSKA (reference sequence). CDR3 residues: CSARDHNRGRGRVDNSPLHF. The CDR3 DNA sequence: TGCAGTGCTAGAGATCACAACCGCGGGAGAGGAAGGGTTGATAATTCACCCCTCCACTTT.

This clonotype was picked up many times. The chain has TRBV5-5 and TRBJ2-4; the match to TRBD1 covers 7 bases. Germline loops: CDR1 SGHKS, CDR2 YYEKEE (reference sequence). This CDR3 is built from 14 residues. V was clipped by 4 bases and J by 8 bases; unmatched bases: 9. The CDR3 region is CASSDGKGGDIQYF. CDR3 bases: TGTGCCAGCAGCGACGGCAAAGGGGGCGACATTCAGTACTTC.

V usage is TRBV4-1 and J usage is TRBJ1-4, with unresolved D. This CDR3 is built from 14 residues. The ends were cut back, 8 bases at V and 0 bases at J, with 10 bases in the middle. Germline values: CDR1 MGHRA, CDR2 YSYEKL. Written as DNA, the CDR3 is TGCGCCAGCGGCAACCATGCAACTAATGAAAAACTGTTTTTT. Protein product: CASGNHATNEKLFF.

To note about this clonotype: One junction end disagrees with the germline gene, perhaps due to a read error. V is TRBV5-6 and J is TRBJ2-3, with D hard to call. Looked up from germline, CDR1 is SGHDT and CDR2 is YYEEEE. This CDR3 spans 14 amino acids. CDR3 residues: CASILAQGTDTQYF. Here the CDR3 DNA reads TGTGCCAGCATCTTGGCCCAGGGCACAGATACGCAGTATTTT.

The sample holds many counts of this clonotype. One end of the junction does not line up with germline, which may come from a read error. The V and J genes are TRBV5-1 and TRBJ2-5, with 8 bases aligning to TRBD1. Per germline, CDR1 SGHRS and CDR2 YFSETQ. The CDR3 is 14 residues long. The CDR3 here is CASSLGQGQETQYF. Here the CDR3 DNA reads TGTGCCAGCAGCTTAGGACAGGGACAAGAGACCCAGTACTTC.

The chain links TRBV5-1 to TRBJ2-2; D not resolved. Trimming pared 0 bases from V and 4 bases from J, leaving 7 bases between. Germline CDR1 is SGHRS and CDR2 is YFSETQ. This CDR3 contains 14 residues. CDR3 coding DNA: TGCGCCAGCAGCTTGGATGAGGTCACCGGGGAGCTGTTTTTT. It codes for CASSLDEVTGELFF. The full variable domain, rest sourced from reference TRBV5-1 and TRBJ2-2, is KAGVTQTPRYLIKTRGQQVTLSCSPISGHRSVSWYQQTPGQGLQFLFEYFSETQRNKGNFPGRFSGRQFSNSRSEMNVSTLELGDSALYLCASSLDEVTGELFFGEGSRLTVL.

This chain uses TRBV5-1 with TRBJ2-3; D is undetermined. V lost 0 bases and J 4 bases, leaving 12 bases between the germline ends. The germline V gene has CDR1 SGHRS and CDR2 YFSETQ. The CDR3 runs to 15 residues. The CDR3 DNA follows: TGCGCCAGCAGCTTGGCGGCTAGTAGTGCAGATACGCAGTATTTT. Protein: CASSLAASSADTQYF. Full variable domain (rest looked up from reference TRBV5-1 and TRBJ2-3): KAGVTQTPRYLIKTRGQQVTLSCSPISGHRSVSWYQQTPGQGLQFLFEYFSETQRNKGNFPGRFSGRQFSNSRSEMNVSTLELGDSALYLCASSLAASSADTQYFGPGTRLTVL.

J is TRBJ2-3 and V is TRBV6-1; possibly TRBD1 or TRBD2 for D (5 bases each). Trimming took 0 bases from V and 2 from J, leaving 12 bases between them. This CDR3 region has 16 residues. The germline gives CDR1 MNHNS, CDR2 SASEGT. The CDR3 region has the DNA TGTGCCAGCAGTGAAGCGGGGAGCAGGGCCACAGATACGCAGTATTTT. It codes for CASSEAGSRATDTQYF.

There are many counts of this clonotype. The chain recombines TRBV27 with TRBJ2-7; 7 bases map to TRBD1. This CDR3 has 15 amino acids. In germline, CDR1 is MNHEY, CDR2 SMNVEV (reference sequence). The ends lost 0 bases at V and 6 bases at J; junction bases unmatched: 8. CDR3 bases: TGTGCCAGCAGTTTATCCCCCGACAGGGTAGGCGAGCAGTACTTC. This encodes CASSLSPDRVGEQYF.

This clonotype was recorded only once. The junction shows a germline mismatch at one end, possibly a read error. The V gene is TRBV30, the J gene TRBJ2-3; 11 bases line up with TRBD2. Germline values: CDR1 GTSNPN, CDR2 SVGIG (reference sequence). The CDR3 has 12 amino acids. The CDR3 coding sequence is TGTGCCGGGAGTAGCGGGGGGGCCGCGCAGTATTTT. Its protein is CAGSSGGAAQYF. The entire variable domain, with the rest obtained from reference TRBV30 and TRBJ2-3, is as follows: SQTIHQWPATLVQPVGSPLSLECTVEGTSNPNLYWYRQAAGRGLQLLFYSVGIGQISSEVPQNLSASRPQDRQFILSSKKLLLSDSGFYLCAGSSGGAAQYFGPGTRLTVL.